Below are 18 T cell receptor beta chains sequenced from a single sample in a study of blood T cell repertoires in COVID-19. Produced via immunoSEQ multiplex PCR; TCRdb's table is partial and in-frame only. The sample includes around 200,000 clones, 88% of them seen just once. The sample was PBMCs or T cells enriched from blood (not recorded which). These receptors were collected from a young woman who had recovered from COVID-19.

This CDR3 is CATSDPNSNEQFF. The CDR3 bases are TGTGCCACCAGTGACCCGAATAGCAATGAGCAGTTCTTC. The rearrangement uses TRBV24-1 and TRBJ2-1; D is undetermined. The CDR3 extends over 13 amino acids. V dropped 4 bases and J dropped 6 bases, with 9 bases sitting between them. Germline V gene sequence: CDR1 KGHDR, CDR2 SFDVKD.

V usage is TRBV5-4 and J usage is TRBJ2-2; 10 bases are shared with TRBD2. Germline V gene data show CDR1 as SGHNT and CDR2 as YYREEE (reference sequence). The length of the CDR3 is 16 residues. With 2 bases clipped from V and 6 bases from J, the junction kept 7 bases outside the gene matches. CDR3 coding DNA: TGTGCCAGCAGCTTCCTACTAGCGGGGAGGGCCGGGGAGCTGTTTTTT. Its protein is CASSFLLAGRAGELFF.

CDR3 sequence (DNA): TGCGCCAGCAGCCAAGGACAGGGGGCGATCACTGAAGCTTTCTTT. Translation: CASSQGQGAITEAFF. This chain joins TRBV4-1 and TRBJ1-1, with 10 bases aligning to TRBD1. The CDR3 is 15 residues long. The germline CDR1 and CDR2 sequences are MGHRA and YSYEKL. Trimming removed 1 base from V and 4 bases from J; junction bases left unmatched: 3.

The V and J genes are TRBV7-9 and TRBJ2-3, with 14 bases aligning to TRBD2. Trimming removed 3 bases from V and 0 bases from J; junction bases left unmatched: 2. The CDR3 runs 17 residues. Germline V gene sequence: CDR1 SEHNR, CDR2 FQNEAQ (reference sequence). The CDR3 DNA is TGTGCCAGCAGCTTGGGACTAGCGGGGGCCAGCACAGATACGCAGTATTTT. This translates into CASSLGLAGASTDTQYF.

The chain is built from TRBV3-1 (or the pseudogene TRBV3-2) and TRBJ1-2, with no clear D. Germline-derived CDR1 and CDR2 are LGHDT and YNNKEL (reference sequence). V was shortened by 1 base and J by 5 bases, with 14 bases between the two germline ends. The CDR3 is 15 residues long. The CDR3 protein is CASSQGVTAAYGYTF. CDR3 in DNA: TGTGCCAGCAGCCAAGGTGTAACAGCCGCTTATGGCTACACCTTC.

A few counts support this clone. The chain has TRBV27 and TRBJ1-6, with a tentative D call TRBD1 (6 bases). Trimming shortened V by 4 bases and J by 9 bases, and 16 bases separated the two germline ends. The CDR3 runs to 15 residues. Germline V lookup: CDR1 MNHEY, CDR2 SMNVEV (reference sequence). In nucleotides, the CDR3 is TGTGCCAGCAGTTCAAGGGTGTACAGGGTTTCACCCCTCCACTTT. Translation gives CASSSRVYRVSPLHF.

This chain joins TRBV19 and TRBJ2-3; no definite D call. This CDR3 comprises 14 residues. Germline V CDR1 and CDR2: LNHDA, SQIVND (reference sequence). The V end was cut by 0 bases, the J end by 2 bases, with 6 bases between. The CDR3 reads CASSIEAFTDTQYF. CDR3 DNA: TGTGCCAGTAGTATAGAAGCTTTCACAGATACGCAGTATTTT.

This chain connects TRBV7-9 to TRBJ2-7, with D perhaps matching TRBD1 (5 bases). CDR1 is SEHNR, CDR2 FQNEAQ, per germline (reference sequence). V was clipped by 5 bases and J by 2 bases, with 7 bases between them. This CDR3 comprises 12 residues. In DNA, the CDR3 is TGTGCCAGCAGCGGGGCGGCCTACGAGCAGTACTTC. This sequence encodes CASSGAAYEQYF.

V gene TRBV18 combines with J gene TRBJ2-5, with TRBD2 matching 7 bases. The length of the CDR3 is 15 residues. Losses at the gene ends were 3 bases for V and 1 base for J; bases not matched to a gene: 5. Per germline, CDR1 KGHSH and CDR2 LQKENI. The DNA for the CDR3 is TGTGCCAGCTCACCCGTACTAGCGAGCCAAGAGACCCAGTACTTC. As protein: CASSPVLASQETQYF. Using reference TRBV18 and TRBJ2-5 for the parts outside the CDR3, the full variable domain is NAGVMQNPRHLVRRRGQEARLRCSPMKGHSHVYWYRQLPEEGLKFMVYLQKENIIDESGMPKERFSAEFPKEGPSILRIQQVVRGDSAAYFCASSPVLASQETQYFGPGTRLLVL.

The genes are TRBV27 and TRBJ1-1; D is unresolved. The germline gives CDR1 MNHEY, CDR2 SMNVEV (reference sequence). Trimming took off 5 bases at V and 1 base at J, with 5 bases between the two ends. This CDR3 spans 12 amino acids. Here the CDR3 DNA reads TGTGCCAGCAGTGAGGGGAACACTGAAGCTTTCTTT. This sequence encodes CASSEGNTEAFF.

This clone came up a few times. CDR3 sequence reads: CASSPTRGEVAKNIQYF. In nucleotides, the CDR3 is TGCGCCAGCAGCCCTACTCGGGGGGAGGTAGCCAAAAACATTCAGTACTTC. This chain links TRBV5-1 with TRBJ2-4; TRBD2 matches at 7 bases. V lost 4 bases to trimming and J lost 0 bases; unmatched junction nucleotides: 10. This CDR3 is 17 amino acids long. The germline CDR1 and CDR2 sequences are SGHRS and YFSETQ.

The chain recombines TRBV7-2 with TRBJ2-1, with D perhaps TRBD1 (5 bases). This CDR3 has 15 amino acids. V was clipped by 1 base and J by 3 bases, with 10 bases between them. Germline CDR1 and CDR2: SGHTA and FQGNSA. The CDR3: CASSLEWGYYNEQFF. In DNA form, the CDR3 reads TGTGCCAGCAGCTTAGAATGGGGCTACTACAATGAGCAGTTCTTC.

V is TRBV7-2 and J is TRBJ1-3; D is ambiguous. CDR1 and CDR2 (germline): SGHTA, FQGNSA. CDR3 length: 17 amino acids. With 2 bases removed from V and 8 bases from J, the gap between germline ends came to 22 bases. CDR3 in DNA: TGTGCCAGCAGCTTATTAGGGATTCCGGGAGCAGGAGACACCATATATTTT. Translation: CASSLLGIPGAGDTIYF.

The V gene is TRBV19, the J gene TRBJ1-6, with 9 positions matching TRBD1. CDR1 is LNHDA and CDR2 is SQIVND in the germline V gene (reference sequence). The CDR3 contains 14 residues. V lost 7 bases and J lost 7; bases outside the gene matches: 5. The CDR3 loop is CASKSGTGNSPLHF. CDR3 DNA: TGTGCCAGTAAAAGCGGGACAGGGAATTCACCCCTCCACTTT.

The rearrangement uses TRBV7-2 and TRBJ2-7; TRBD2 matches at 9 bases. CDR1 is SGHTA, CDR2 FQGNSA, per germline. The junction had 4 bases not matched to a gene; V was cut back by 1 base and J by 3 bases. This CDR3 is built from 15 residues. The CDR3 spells CASSLGLAVLYEQYF. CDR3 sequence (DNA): TGTGCCAGCAGCTTAGGACTAGCGGTGCTCTACGAGCAGTACTTC.

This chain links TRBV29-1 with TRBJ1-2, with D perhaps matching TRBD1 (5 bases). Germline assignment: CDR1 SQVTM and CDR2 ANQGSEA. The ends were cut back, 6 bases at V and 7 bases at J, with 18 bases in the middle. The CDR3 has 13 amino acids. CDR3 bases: TGCAGCGTCGCCTATCAGAACAGGTCTGGCTACACCTTC. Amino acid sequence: CSVAYQNRSGYTF.

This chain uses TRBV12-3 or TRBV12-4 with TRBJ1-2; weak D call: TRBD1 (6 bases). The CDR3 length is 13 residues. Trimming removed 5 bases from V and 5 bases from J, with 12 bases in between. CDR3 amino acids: CASSPRTAYGYTF. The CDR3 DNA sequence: TGTGCCAGCAGTCCTCGGACAGCTTATGGCTACACCTTC.

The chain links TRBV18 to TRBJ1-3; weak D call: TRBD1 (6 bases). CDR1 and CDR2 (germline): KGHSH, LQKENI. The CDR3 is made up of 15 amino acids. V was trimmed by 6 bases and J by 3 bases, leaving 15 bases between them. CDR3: CASSSQGTHGNTIYF. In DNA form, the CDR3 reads TGTGCCAGCTCCTCCCAGGGGACCCATGGAAACACCATATATTTT.